Listed below are T cell receptor beta chains from one sample, sequenced in a study of blood T cell repertoires in COVID-19. This table comes from immunoSEQ multiplex PCR, and its TCRdb copy is limited to in-frame clones, with some not included. The sample has 150,000 to 200,000 clones, about 86% seen once. Sequencing input: peripheral blood. These receptors were taken from a human donor with acute or convalescent COVID-19. The donor label of this sample is uncertain. CDR3s include the opening cysteine and the closing phenylalanine or tryptophan. The D gene is left open where the match is weak.

V: TRBV6-2/TRBV6-3; D: TRBD1; J: TRBJ1-5; length: 19; DNA: TGTGCCAGCAGTAGTCGAGGGACAGGGCTGATCAATAGCAATCAGCCCCAGCATTTT; CDR3: CASSSRGTGLINSNQPQHF
V: TRBV19; D: .; J: TRBJ1-2; length: 16; DNA: TGTGCCAGTAGTATAGCCCTTTCCGGGACACTCTATGGCTACACCTTC; CDR3: CASSIALSGTLYGYTF
V: TRBV6-6; D: .; J: TRBJ1-5; length: 12; DNA: TGTGCCAGCAGTTCTTTAGAACAGCCCCAGCATTTT; CDR3: CASSSLEQPQHF
V: TRBV6-5; D: .; J: TRBJ1-2; length: 15; DNA: TGTGCCAGCAGCTCCGGTGGGGGGGCCGGTTATGGCTACACCTTC; CDR3: CASSSGGGAGYGYTF
V: TRBV5-1; D: TRBD1; J: TRBJ1-1; length: 16; DNA: TGCGCCAGCACCCCGACAGGGTTAACCTGGAACACTGAAGCTTTCTTT; CDR3: CASTPTGLTWNTEAFF
V: TRBV21-1; D: .; J: TRBJ2-1; length: 18; DNA: TGTGCCAGCAGCAAAGGAGGTCGCAGGGTTTTTCGTTGGGATGAGCAGTTCTTC; CDR3: CASSKGGRRVFRWDEQFF
V: TRBV6-1; D: .; J: TRBJ1-3; length: 13; DNA: TGTGCCAGCAGTGAACCGGGGGGAAACACCATATATTTT; CDR3: CASSEPGGNTIYF
V: TRBV12-5; D: TRBD2; J: TRBJ2-1; length: 15; DNA: TGTGCTAGTGCCCCGCGGGGGGGAGACTACAATGAGCAGTTCTTC; CDR3: CASAPRGGDYNEQFF
V: TRBV5-1; D: TRBD2; J: TRBJ2-3; length: 16; DNA: TGCGCCAGCAGCTCCCAACTAGCGGGAGGTGCAGATACGCAGTATTTT; CDR3: CASSSQLAGGADTQYF
V: TRBV5-1; D: .; J: TRBJ2-5; length: 13; DNA: TGCGCCAGCACCCCCGCATCAAGCCAGACCCAGTACTTC; CDR3: CASTPASSQTQYF
V: TRBV4-1; D: TRBD2; J: TRBJ2-3; length: 18; DNA: TGCGCCAGCAGCCAAGAAGAGAGTCTAGCGGGAGACTCAGATACGCAGTATTTT; CDR3: CASSQEESLAGDSDTQYF
V: TRBV6-9; D: TRBD2; J: TRBJ2-2; length: 19; DNA: TGTGCCAGCAGTTATTCCCGGACTAGCGGGAGGGGGAACACCGGGGAGCTGTTTTTT; CDR3: CASSYSRTSGRGNTGELFF
V: TRBV7-6; D: TRBD2; J: TRBJ2-1; length: 16; DNA: TGTGCCAGCAGCTTAGAATATCGCGGGGGGGCCAATGAGCAGTTCTTC; CDR3: CASSLEYRGGANEQFF